These 27 T cell receptor beta chains came from one sample sequenced in a study of T cell responses to AZD1222 COVID-19 vaccine. Here immunoSEQ multiplex PCR was the method, and the copy in TCRdb shows in-frame clones only, minus some. This table has about 220,000 clones, 90% to 95% appearing once. The sequencing used peripheral blood, collected on day 0 of MenACWY control vaccination. The receptors here all came from an adult in good health.

The genes are TRBV18 and TRBJ1-5, with no clear D. Per the germline V gene, CDR1 is KGHSH and CDR2 is LQKENI. The CDR3 spans 14 residues. V was shortened by 3 bases and J by 1 base, with 7 bases between the two germline ends. CDR3 DNA: TGTGCCAGCTCACCCTCCGTGAGCAATCAGCCCCAGCATTTT. Residues: CASSPSVSNQPQHF.

The J gene is TRBJ2-1, the V gene TRBV4-1; TRBD2 agrees at 11 bases. Trimming at V came to 5 bases and at J to 6 bases, leaving 12 bases not matched to a gene. The germline CDR1 and CDR2 sequences are MGHRA and YSYEKL. CDR3 length equals 17 residues. CDR3 bases: TGCGCCAGCAGCAGAAAGGGACTAGCGGATCTCGGCAATGAGCAGTTCTTC. Amino acid sequence: CASSRKGLADLGNEQFF.

The CDR3 DNA is TGTGCCAGCAGGAAAAGACAGGGCTCGGACACTGAAGCTTTCTTT. Translated: CASRKRQGSDTEAFF. The chain is built from TRBV3-1 (or the pseudogene TRBV3-2) and TRBJ1-1, with 7 bases fitting TRBD1. This CDR3 is built from 15 residues. Looked up from germline, CDR1 is LGHDT and CDR2 is YNNKEL (reference sequence). Germline trimming cut 6 bases from V and 3 bases from J; bases unmatched to any gene: 10.

The chain is built from TRBV14 and TRBJ1-1; D gene ambiguous. The V end lost 10 bases, the J end lost 1 base, and 10 bases lay between the germline ends. The CDR3 has 12 amino acids. The germline gives CDR1 SGHDN, CDR2 FVKESK. CDR3 in DNA: TGTGCCAACCGGACGACGAACACTGAAGCTTTCTTT. Residues: CANRTTNTEAFF.

V gene TRBV30 combines with J gene TRBJ1-1, with D uncertain. The germline V and J ends were trimmed by 0 bases and 2 bases, with 7 bases remaining between them. The CDR3 has 13 amino acids. CDR1 and CDR2 (germline): GTSNPN, SVGIG (reference sequence). CDR3 nucleotide sequence: TGTGCCTGGAGTGTGACGGAAAACACTGAAGCTTTCTTT. This translates into CAWSVTENTEAFF.

The chain carries TRBV18 and TRBJ2-1; D gene ambiguous. This CDR3 region has 13 residues. The germline V and J ends were trimmed by 5 bases and 9 bases, with 14 bases remaining between them. Germline CDR1 KGHSH, CDR2 LQKENI. Here the CDR3 DNA reads TGTGCCAGCTCAATTGCGCCAAGAGGTGAGCAGTTCTTC. Translation gives CASSIAPRGEQFF.

The V gene is TRBV19, the J gene TRBJ1-3, with D possibly being TRBD1 (5 bases). Germline CDR1 LNHDA, CDR2 SQIVND (reference sequence). This CDR3 is 16 amino acids long. V lost 6 bases and J 4 bases, leaving 19 bases between the germline ends. Here the CDR3 reads CASRTNDGTLGNTIYF. The CDR3 DNA reads TGTGCCAGTAGAACTAATGACGGGACCCTAGGAAACACCATATATTTT. The variable domain in full, completed from reference TRBV19 and TRBJ1-3, reads DGGITQSPKYLFRKEGQNVTLSCEQNLNHDAMYWYRQDPGQGLRLIYYSQIVNDFQKGDIAEGYSVSREKKESFPLTVTSAQKNPTAFYLCASRTNDGTLGNTIYFGEGSWLTVV.

This sequence joins TRBV2 and TRBJ1-1; D call uncertain. The germline V and J ends were trimmed by 0 bases and 7 bases, with 9 bases remaining between them. CDR1 SNHLY and CDR2 FYNNEI come from the germline V gene. The CDR3 extends over 13 amino acids. DNA for the CDR3: TGTGCCAGCAGTGAAGCGGGATACAGTGAAGCTTTCTTT. Amino acids: CASSEAGYSEAFF.

This rearrangement joins TRBV6-1 to TRBJ1-6; D is perhaps TRBD1 (5 bases). The length of the CDR3 is 16 residues. Germline CDR1 is MNHNS and CDR2 is SASEGT. Trimming took 2 bases from V and 7 from J, leaving 15 bases between them. The CDR3 nucleotides read TGTGCCAGCAGTGAAACGGGGAGGGGTAGGAATTCACCCCTCCACTTT. As protein: CASSETGRGRNSPLHF.

This clone was seen a handful of times. The chain recombines TRBV7-9 with TRBJ1-1, with D unresolved. The length of the CDR3 is 13 residues. V shed 3 bases and J shed 4 bases, with 9 bases lying between them. CDR1 is SEHNR and CDR2 is FQNEAQ in the germline V gene (reference sequence). Here the CDR3 DNA reads TGTGCCAGCAGCTTTATGGGTACCACTGAAGCTTTCTTT. Protein: CASSFMGTTEAFF.

The V gene is TRBV4-1, the J gene TRBJ1-4, with D possibly TRBD1 on 6 matching bases. In germline, CDR1 is MGHRA, CDR2 YSYEKL. CDR3 length: 14 amino acids. Trimming took 4 bases from V and 5 from J, leaving 11 bases between them. CDR3 nucleotides: TGCGCCAGCAGCCCAGGACAGCGAAATGAAAAACTGTTTTTT. Its translation: CASSPGQRNEKLFF.

CDR3 residues: CAWSRQNNSPLHF. CDR3 coding DNA: TGTGCCTGGAGTCGGCAAAATAATTCACCCCTCCACTTT. This chain joins TRBV30 and TRBJ1-6; no clear D gene. Germline CDR1 is GTSNPN and CDR2 is SVGIG (reference sequence). The CDR3 length is 13 residues. V was cut by 2 bases and J by 5 bases, with 7 bases left in between.

This chain joins TRBV2 and TRBJ1-1, with no clear D. The length of the CDR3 is 13 residues. Germline-derived CDR1 and CDR2 are SNHLY and FYNNEI. Trimming cost V 4 bases and J 1 base, with 7 bases left between them. This chain's CDR3 is CASSALRNTEAFF. Written as DNA, the CDR3 is TGTGCCAGCAGTGCCCTGAGGAACACTGAAGCTTTCTTT.

This clone occurred once. V and J are TRBV28 and TRBJ2-1, with D possibly TRBD2 on 6 matching bases. Germline V gene lookup returns CDR1 MDHEN and CDR2 SYDVKM. CDR3 length equals 15 residues. V lost 6 bases to trimming and J lost 5 bases, with 17 bases between them. CDR3 residues: CASSRGDGDHNEQFF. The CDR3 coding sequence is TGTGCCAGCAGCCGCGGGGACGGAGACCACAATGAGCAGTTCTTC.

The chain combines TRBV5-1 with TRBJ1-1; D is uncertain. V lost 2 bases to trimming and J lost 2 bases, with 7 bases between them. Germline V gene sequence: CDR1 SGHRS, CDR2 YFSETQ. This CDR3 is built from 13 residues. CDR3 coding DNA: TGCGCCAGCAGCTTTGAGGGAAACACTGAAGCTTTCTTT. Protein product: CASSFEGNTEAFF.

This chain joins TRBV6-2 or TRBV6-3 and TRBJ1-1, with TRBD1 identical over 10 bases. The J segment lost 3 bases and the V segment lost 5 bases, leaving 6 bases of the junction unmatched. The CDR3 contains 15 residues. Germline-derived CDR1 and CDR2 are MNHEY and SVGEGT. The CDR3 DNA follows: TGTGCCAGCAGTCCCTTCGGGACAGGGGACACTGAAGCTTTCTTT. It encodes CASSPFGTGDTEAFF.

The chain carries TRBV5-6 and TRBJ1-1; the match to TRBD1 covers 7 bases. The germline V gene has CDR1 SGHDT and CDR2 YYEEEE. J lost 0 bases, V lost 3 bases, and 5 bases had no gene match. This CDR3 is built from 15 residues. The CDR3 here is CASSYRTGLNTEAFF. The CDR3 DNA reads as TGTGCCAGCAGCTATCGGACAGGCTTGAACACTGAAGCTTTCTTT. Full variable domain (rest looked up from reference TRBV5-6 and TRBJ1-1): DAGVTQSPTHLIKTRGQQVTLRCSPKSGHDTVSWYQQALGQGPQFIFQYYEEEERQRGNFPDRFSGHQFPNYSSELNVNALLLGDSALYLCASSYRTGLNTEAFFGQGTRLTVV.

This chain connects TRBV10-3 to TRBJ2-3, with 9 bases matching TRBD2. There are 14 residues in the CDR3. Germline values: CDR1 ENHRY, CDR2 SYGVKD. The V gene end was trimmed by 10 bases and the J gene end by 5 bases; junction bases not matched to a gene: 10. The CDR3 DNA reads TGTGCCACAGCGATAGCGGGGGATAAAGATACGCAGTATTTT. This sequence encodes CATAIAGDKDTQYF.

This CDR3 reads CSVEDRWQGVSGNTIYF. CDR3 DNA sequence: TGCAGCGTTGAAGATCGGTGGCAGGGAGTATCTGGAAACACCATATATTTT. The chain has TRBV29-1 and TRBJ1-3, with D perhaps matching TRBD1 (5 bases). Looked up from germline, CDR1 is SQVTM and CDR2 is ANQGSEA. V lost 0 bases and J 1 base, leaving 16 bases between the germline ends. The CDR3 runs to 17 residues.

The rearrangement uses TRBV9 and TRBJ1-6; D remains unclear. Trimming cost V 0 bases and J 7 bases, with 8 bases left between them. The CDR3 spans 14 residues. Germline V gene sequence: CDR1 SGDLS, CDR2 YYNGEE. DNA for the CDR3: TGTGCCAGCAGCGTAGGGGTCGCGAATTCACCCCTCCACTTT. Translation gives CASSVGVANSPLHF.

The V and J genes are TRBV18 and TRBJ1-3; the D gene is possibly TRBD1 (5 bases). The CDR3 totals 17 residues. CDR1 and CDR2 (germline): KGHSH, LQKENI. V lost 2 bases and J 4 bases, leaving 18 bases between the germline ends. The DNA of the CDR3 is TGTGCCAGCTCACCAAGGGGCCAAGGGGCGCAAGGAAACACCATATATTTT. It translates to CASSPRGQGAQGNTIYF.

This chain uses TRBV7-2 with TRBJ2-7, with no clear D. The CDR3 sequence is 13 residues long. Germline CDR1 SGHTA, CDR2 FQGNSA. With 0 bases removed from V and 5 bases from J, the gap between germline ends came to 8 bases. CDR3 sequence (DNA): TGTGCCAGCAGCTTAGCCAGATCCGACGAGCAGTACTTC. Protein product: CASSLARSDEQYF.

The chain carries TRBV5-4 and TRBJ2-3; D is possibly TRBD1 (6 bases). V was shortened by 2 bases and J by 3 bases, with 10 bases between the two germline ends. CDR3 length: 14 amino acids. Germline V gene sequence: CDR1 SGHNT, CDR2 YYREEE (reference sequence). The CDR3 region is CASSLTQGTDTQYF. The CDR3 DNA reads TGTGCCAGCAGCTTAACCCAGGGGACAGATACGCAGTATTTT.

This chain joins TRBV2 and TRBJ1-1, with a weak D call TRBD1 (5 bases). This CDR3 is built from 16 residues. V was clipped by 6 bases and J by 0 bases, with 17 bases between them. CDR1 is SNHLY and CDR2 is FYNNEI in the germline V gene. The CDR3 spells CASRLRQTSMNTEAFF. In nucleotides, the CDR3 is TGTGCCAGCAGGCTGAGACAGACCTCCATGAACACTGAAGCTTTCTTT.

The CDR3 is CASSQDRLLGDGYTF. Here the CDR3 DNA reads TGTGCCAGCAGCCAAGACCGCCTTTTAGGGGATGGCTACACCTTC. The V call is TRBV4-2, the J call TRBJ1-2, with D possibly being TRBD1 (5 bases). The CDR3 has 15 residues. The ends were cut back, 0 bases at V and 6 bases at J, with 14 bases in the middle. Germline CDR1 LGHNA, CDR2 YNFKEQ.

This sequence joins TRBV6-2 or TRBV6-3 and TRBJ2-7; perhaps D is TRBD1 or TRBD2 (7 bases each). CDR1 and CDR2 from the germline V gene are MNHEY and SVGEGT. V lost 6 bases, J lost 1 base, and 10 bases lay in between. The CDR3 is made up of 13 amino acids. CDR3 sequence (DNA): TGTGCCAGCAGCAGGGGGGGTTCCTACGAGCAGTACTTC. The encoded protein is CASSRGGSYEQYF.

About this clone itself: One junction end disagrees with the germline gene, perhaps due to a read error. This same CDR3 is encoded by further DNA sequences in the sample. The V call is TRBV18, the J call TRBJ1-1, with no clear D. Germline CDR1 reads KGHSH; CDR2 reads LQKENI. The CDR3 covers 13 residues. The CDR3 DNA follows: TGTGCCAGCTCCCCACAGAAGAACACTGAAGCTTTCTTT. Its translation: CASSPQKNTEAFF.